Below are 7 T cell receptor beta chains sequenced from a single sample in a study of HIV-infected children after antiretroviral therapy interruption. The treatment was: PENTA 11 planned treatment interruption arm or continuous ART arm. RNA-based 3' RACE libraries used unique molecular identifiers. One entry per CDR3 protein results from TCRdb running MiXCR on the 3' RACE reads. The sample lists fewer than 20,000 distinct CDR3 sequences, approximately 3.6% occurring once. The sequences come from CD45RA+ CD4+ T cells from PBMCs, collected from a donor given antiretroviral therapy, either interrupted or continuous. Subset here: naive CD4+ CD45RA+ CD45RO- T cells. All receptors come from a child under 18 with HIV.

The rearrangement links TRBV20-1 to TRBJ2-1; 12 positions agree with TRBD2. With 3 bases clipped from V and 0 bases from J, the junction kept 15 bases outside the gene matches. Germline CDR1 is DFQATT and CDR2 is SNEGSKA (reference sequence). This CDR3 has 20 amino acids. The CDR3 coding sequence is TGCAGTGCTAGCCAACCCAAAACTAGCGGGGGGTCTTTCTCCTACAATGAGCAGTTCTTC. It encodes CSASQPKTSGGSFSYNEQFF.

Ten or more counts support this clonotype. The chain carries TRBV5-1 and TRBJ2-7; unclear D gene. The CDR3 covers 14 residues. The germline V and J ends were trimmed by 1 base and 2 bases, with 10 bases remaining between them. CDR1 SGHRS and CDR2 YFSETQ come from the germline V gene. The CDR3 region is CASSLSQEPYEQYF. The CDR3 nucleotides read TGCGCCAGCAGCTTGTCCCAGGAACCCTACGAGCAGTACTTC.

This clonotype was recorded many times. The rearrangement joins TRBV27 to TRBJ1-5, with D tentatively TRBD1 (5 bases). V was pared by 4 bases and J by 7 bases, with 14 bases between. Per germline, CDR1 MNHEY and CDR2 SMNVEV (reference sequence). The CDR3 runs to 14 residues. The CDR3 spells CASSWSGGEQPQHF. The CDR3 nucleotides read TGTGCCAGCAGTTGGTCAGGAGGGGAACAGCCCCAGCATTTT.

This clonotype has at least ten counts. The V gene is TRBV7-2, the J gene TRBJ2-1, with D unresolved. V shed 5 bases and J shed 5 bases, with 19 bases lying between them. The length of the CDR3 is 16 residues. Germline V lookup: CDR1 SGHTA, CDR2 FQGNSA. The CDR3 loop is CASSPPGRGVHNEQFF. CDR3 coding DNA: TGTGCCAGCAGCCCCCCGGGTCGCGGAGTCCACAATGAGCAGTTCTTC.

This clonotype has at least ten counts. CDR3 nucleotide sequence: TGCAGCGTTGGGCGAGGGACAGGTCCCACAGATACGCAGTATTTT. Residues: CSVGRGTGPTDTQYF. The rearrangement uses TRBV29-1 and TRBJ2-3; 8 bases are a match to TRBD1. Germline assignment: CDR1 SQVTM and CDR2 ANQGSEA. This CDR3 has 15 residues. The junction had 8 bases not matched to a gene; V was cut back by 4 bases and J by 2 bases.

By share, this clonotype ranks as medium-sized. The chain recombines TRBV5-6 with TRBJ1-1; TRBD1 might be the D (6 bases). Looked up from germline, CDR1 is SGHDT and CDR2 is YYEEEE. The CDR3 totals 16 residues. V gave up 4 bases and J gave up 7 bases, with 23 bases separating them. The CDR3 reads CASSGPQGRNGNEAFF. The CDR3 DNA sequence: TGTGCCAGCAGCGGGCCCCAGGGGCGGAACGGCAATGAAGCTTTCTTT. Combining the CDR3 with reference TRBV5-6 and TRBJ1-1 gives the whole variable domain DAGVTQSPTHLIKTRGQQVTLRCSPKSGHDTVSWYQQALGQGPQFIFQYYEEEERQRGNFPDRFSGHQFPNYSSELNVNALLLGDSALYLCASSGPQGRNGNEAFFGQGTRLTVV.

The table lists this clonotype with many counts. The gene calls are TRBV5-1 and TRBJ2-3; D is perhaps TRBD1 or TRBD2 (5 bases each). The germline V gene encodes CDR1 SGHRS and CDR2 YFSETQ. The CDR3 contains 14 residues. The V end lost 4 bases, the J end lost 2 bases, and 11 bases lay between the germline ends. This CDR3 reads CASSPGRSTDTQYF. CDR3 DNA sequence: TGCGCCAGCAGCCCGGGACGGTCCACAGATACGCAGTATTTT. Complete variable domain (other parts from reference TRBV5-1 and TRBJ2-3): KAGVTQTPRYLIKTRGQQVTLSCSPISGHRSVSWYQQTPGQGLQFLFEYFSETQRNKGNFPGRFSGRQFSNSRSEMNVSTLELGDSALYLCASSPGRSTDTQYFGPGTRLTVL.